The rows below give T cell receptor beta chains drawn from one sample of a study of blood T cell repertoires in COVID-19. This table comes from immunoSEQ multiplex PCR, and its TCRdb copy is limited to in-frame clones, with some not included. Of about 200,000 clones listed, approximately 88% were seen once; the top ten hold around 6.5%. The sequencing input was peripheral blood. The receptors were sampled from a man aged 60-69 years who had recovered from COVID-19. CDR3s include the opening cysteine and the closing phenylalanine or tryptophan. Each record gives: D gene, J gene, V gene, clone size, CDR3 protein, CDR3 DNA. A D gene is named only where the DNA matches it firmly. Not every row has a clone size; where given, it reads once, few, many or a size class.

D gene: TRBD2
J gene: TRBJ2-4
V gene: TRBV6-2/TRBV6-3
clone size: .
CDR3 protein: CASSYFQLAGDDRVVKNIQYF
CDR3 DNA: TGTGCCAGCAGTTACTTCCAACTAGCGGGAGATGATCGGGTTGTCAAAAACATTCAGTACTTC

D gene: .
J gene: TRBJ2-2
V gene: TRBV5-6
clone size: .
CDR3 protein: CASRMGLNTGELFF
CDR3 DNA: TGTGCCAGCAGAATGGGGCTTAACACCGGGGAGCTGTTTTTT

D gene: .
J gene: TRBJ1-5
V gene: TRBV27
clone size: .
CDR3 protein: CASSRAGIKFNQPQHF
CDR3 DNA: TGTGCCAGCAGTCGGGCAGGGATTAAGTTTAATCAGCCCCAGCATTTT

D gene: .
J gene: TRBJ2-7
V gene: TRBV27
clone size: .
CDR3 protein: CASSFSVSYEQYF
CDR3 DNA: TGTGCCAGCAGTTTCTCGGTGTCCTACGAGCAGTACTTC

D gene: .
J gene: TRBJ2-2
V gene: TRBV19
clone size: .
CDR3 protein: CASSYTGELFF
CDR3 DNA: TGTGCCAGTAGTTATACCGGGGAGCTGTTTTTT

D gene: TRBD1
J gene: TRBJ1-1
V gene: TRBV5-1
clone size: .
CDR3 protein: CASSSGTGWNTEAFF
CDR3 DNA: TGCGCCAGCAGCTCCGGGACAGGGTGGAACACTGAAGCTTTCTTT

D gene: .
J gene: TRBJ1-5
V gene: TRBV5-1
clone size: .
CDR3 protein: CASSLAGNSNQPQHF
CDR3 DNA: TGCGCCAGCAGCTTGGCAGGGAATAGCAATCAGCCCCAGCATTTT

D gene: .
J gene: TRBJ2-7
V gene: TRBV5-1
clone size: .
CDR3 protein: CASSQNYEQYF
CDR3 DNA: TGCGCCAGCAGCCAAAACTACGAGCAGTACTTC

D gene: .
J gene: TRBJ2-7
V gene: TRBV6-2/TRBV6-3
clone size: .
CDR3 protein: CASSYNRVGYEQYF
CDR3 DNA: TGTGCCAGCAGTTACAACAGGGTCGGCTACGAGCAGTACTTC

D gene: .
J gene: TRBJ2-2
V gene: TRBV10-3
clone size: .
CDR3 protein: CAISDLGANAGELFF
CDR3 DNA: TGTGCCATCAGTGACTTAGGGGCGAACGCCGGGGAGCTGTTTTTT

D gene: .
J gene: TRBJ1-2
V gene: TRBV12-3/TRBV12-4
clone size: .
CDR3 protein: CASSLGPRFTF
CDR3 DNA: TGTGCCAGCAGTTTAGGGCCCCGTTTTACCTTC

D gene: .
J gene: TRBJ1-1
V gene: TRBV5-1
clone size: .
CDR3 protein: CASSLGHLNTEAFF
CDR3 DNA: TGCGCCAGCAGCTTGGGACATCTGAACACTGAAGCTTTCTTT

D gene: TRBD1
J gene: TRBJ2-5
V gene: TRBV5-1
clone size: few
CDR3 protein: CASQRRGGGQETQYF
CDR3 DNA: TGCGCCAGCCAGCGGAGAGGGGGCGGGCAAGAGACCCAGTACTTC

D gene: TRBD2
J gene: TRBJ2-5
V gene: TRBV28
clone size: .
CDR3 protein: CASNVGLAGGRGETQYF
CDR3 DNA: TGTGCCAGCAACGTGGGGCTAGCGGGAGGTAGGGGTGAGACCCAGTACTTC

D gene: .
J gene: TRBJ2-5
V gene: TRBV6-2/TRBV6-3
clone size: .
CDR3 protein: CASSYGKETQYF
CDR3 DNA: TGTGCCAGCAGTTACGGCAAGGAGACCCAGTACTTC

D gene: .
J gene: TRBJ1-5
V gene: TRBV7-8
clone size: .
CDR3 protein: CASSFGQKRQPQHF
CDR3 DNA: TGTGCCAGCAGCTTTGGACAGAAGCGGCAGCCCCAGCATTTT

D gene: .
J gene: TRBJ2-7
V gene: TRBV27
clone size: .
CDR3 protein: CASSPGHGIGGSYEQYF
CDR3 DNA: TGTGCCAGCAGTCCGGGACACGGTATAGGAGGCTCCTACGAGCAGTACTTC

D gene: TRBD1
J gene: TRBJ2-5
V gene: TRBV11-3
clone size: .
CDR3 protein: CASSLRQGKGQETQYF
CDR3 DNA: TGTGCCAGCAGCCTTCGACAGGGGAAAGGCCAAGAGACCCAGTACTTC

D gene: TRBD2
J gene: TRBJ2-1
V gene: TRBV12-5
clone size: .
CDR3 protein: CASGLVPFGSGSSYNEQFF
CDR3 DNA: TGTGCTAGTGGTTTGGTCCCCTTCGGTAGCGGGAGTTCCTACAATGAGCAGTTCTTC

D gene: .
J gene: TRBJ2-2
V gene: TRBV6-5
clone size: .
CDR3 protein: CASQKDSHTGELFF
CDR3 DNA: TGTGCCAGCCAAAAGGACTCCCACACCGGGGAGCTGTTTTTT

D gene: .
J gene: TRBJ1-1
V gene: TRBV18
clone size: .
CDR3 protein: CASSPEQIMNTEAFF
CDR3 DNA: TGTGCCAGCTCACCAGAACAGATCATGAACACTGAAGCTTTCTTT

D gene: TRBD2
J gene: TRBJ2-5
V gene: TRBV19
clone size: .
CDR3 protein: CASRLAGGETQYF
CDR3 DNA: TGTGCCAGTAGATTAGCGGGAGGGGAGACCCAGTACTTC

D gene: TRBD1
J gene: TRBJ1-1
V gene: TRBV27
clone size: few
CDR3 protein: CASSHRGMNTEAFF
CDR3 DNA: TGTGCCAGCAGTCACAGGGGTATGAACACTGAAGCTTTCTTT

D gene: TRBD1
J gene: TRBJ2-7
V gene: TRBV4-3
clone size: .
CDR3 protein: CASSQATGGEQYF
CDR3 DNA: TGCGCCAGCAGCCAGGCGACAGGGGGGGAGCAGTACTTC

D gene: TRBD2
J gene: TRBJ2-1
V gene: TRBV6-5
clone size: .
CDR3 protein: CASSQGGGGLGQFF
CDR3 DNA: TGTGCCAGCAGCCAGGGAGGCGGGGGGTTGGGACAGTTCTTC

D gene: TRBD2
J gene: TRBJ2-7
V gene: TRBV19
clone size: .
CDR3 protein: CASSTVREGEQYF
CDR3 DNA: TGTGCCAGTAGTACCGTCAGGGAGGGCGAGCAGTACTTC

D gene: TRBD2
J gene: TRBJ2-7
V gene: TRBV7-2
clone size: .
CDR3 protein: CASSRGLAGGPGEQYF
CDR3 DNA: TGTGCCAGCAGCAGGGGACTAGCGGGAGGGCCCGGCGAGCAGTACTTC

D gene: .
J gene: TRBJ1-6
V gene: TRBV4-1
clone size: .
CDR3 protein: CASSQEGRGRSPLHF
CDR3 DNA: TGCGCCAGCAGCCAAGAAGGGAGGGGCAGGTCACCCCTCCACTTT